This TCR beta chain was profiled in a study of post-analysis software for immune sequencing data. Findings and limits, study-wide: Four or five TRBV segments were more frequent in patients than controls; TRBV5-6, TRBV5-1 and TRBV20-1 belonged to this group.

cDNA libraries of TCR beta carried unique molecular identifiers. MiXCR was run by TCRdb on the PCR reads, yielding one entry per CDR3 protein. The sample has fewer than 900,000 distinct CDR3 sequences; around 45% are singletons. This clonotype has just a few counts. Its antigen is not identified. This CDR3 comprises 12 residues. Trimming left V 8 bases short and J 8 bases short, with 10 bases between. The V gene's germline CDR1 is SEHNR and CDR2 FQNEAQ (reference sequence). Sequenced material: blood. The sequence was collected from a girl aged 5-17 years with multiple sclerosis. This chain uses TRBV7-9 with TRBJ1-6; D not certain. The CDR3 DNA sequence: TGTGCCAGCGGGGAGGGTTATTCACCCCTCCACTTT. Encoded protein: CASGEGYSPLHF.